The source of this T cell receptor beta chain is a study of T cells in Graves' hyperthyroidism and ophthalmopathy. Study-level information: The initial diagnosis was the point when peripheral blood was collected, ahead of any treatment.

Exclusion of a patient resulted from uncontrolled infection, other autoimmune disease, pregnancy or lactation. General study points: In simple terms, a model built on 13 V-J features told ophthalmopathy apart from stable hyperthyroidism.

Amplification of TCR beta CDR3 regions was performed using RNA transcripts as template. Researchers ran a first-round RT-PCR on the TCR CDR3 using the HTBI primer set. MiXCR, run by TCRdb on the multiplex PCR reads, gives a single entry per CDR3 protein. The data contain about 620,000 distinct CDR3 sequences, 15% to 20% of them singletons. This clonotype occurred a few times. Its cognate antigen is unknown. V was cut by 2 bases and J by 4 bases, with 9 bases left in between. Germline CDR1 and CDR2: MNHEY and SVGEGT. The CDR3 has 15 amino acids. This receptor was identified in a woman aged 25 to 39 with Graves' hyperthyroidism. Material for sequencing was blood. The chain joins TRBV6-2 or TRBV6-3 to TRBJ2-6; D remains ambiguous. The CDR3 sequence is CASSYIVEGANVLTF. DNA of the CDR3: TGTGCCAGCAGTTACATTGTGGAGGGGGCCAACGTCCTGACTTTC.